A selection of T cell receptor beta chains follows, all from one sample in a study of blood T cells in healthy people across ages. TCRdb re-analysed the 5' RACE reads in MiXCR, keeping a single row per CDR3 protein. The sample comprises hundreds of thousands of distinct CDR3 sequences, about 51% of which are singletons, and roughly 12% rests with the top ten. Sequenced input: blood. These receptors were obtained from a woman of 80 years or more in good health. Both conserved end residues are trimmed from each CDR3. The order of the fields is V gene, J gene, CDR3 protein.

>TRBV4-3|TRBJ1-2
ASSQLQGENYGYT
>TRBV7-9|TRBJ2-2
ASGTSERGELF
>TRBV5-1|TRBJ2-1
ASSPSGGNNEQF
>TRBV29-1|TRBJ1-2
GGEGYT
>TRBV12-3/TRBV12-4|TRBJ2-1
ASRDSGVRYNEQF
>TRBV12-3/TRBV12-4|TRBJ2-3
ASTIMNTQY
>TRBV14|TRBJ2-3
ASSRRTIREGTDTQY
>TRBV12-3/TRBV12-4|TRBJ2-7
ASSPQPGGEQY
>TRBV2|TRBJ1-5
ASLGQANQPQH
>TRBV4-3|TRBJ2-7
ASSQEPGTGIPYEQY
>TRBV5-1|TRBJ2-1
ASSSTDRGSYNKQF
>TRBV20-1|TRBJ2-1
SASGAVNTSGGLNEQF
>TRBV5-1|TRBJ2-7
ASSLEGGFEQY
>TRBV7-8|TRBJ2-5
ASSVRRAQETQY
>TRBV3-1|TRBJ1-5
ASSQRWQENQPQH
>TRBV29-1|TRBJ1-2
SVPGQGNYGYT
>TRBV3-1|-
TSSPDTASSGTQY
>TRBV7-9|TRBJ1-6
ASSKKPDPANGSPLH
>TRBV29-1|TRBJ1-2
SVESQLAPANYGYT
>TRBV6-5|TRBJ1-5
ASSYSGDGGQPQH
>TRBV2|TRBJ1-5
ASRAIPGEGNQPQH
>TRBV27|TRBJ2-7
ASSLGTSSPSYEQY
>TRBV12-3/TRBV12-4|-
ASSPGMTPYNEQY
>TRBV7-9|TRBJ2-1
ASSFGTSGRGNEQF
>TRBV6-2/TRBV6-3|TRBJ2-7
ASTLHVGLRSQY
>TRBV20-1|-
SARRGGSYNEQY
>TRBV30|TRBJ2-7
AWSRDSTYEQY
>TRBV7-2|TRBJ2-5
ASSNQGAKETQY
>TRBV6-6|-
ASSLRQLGGNEQY
>TRBV11-1|-
ASSLEPRETQY
>TRBV5-1|TRBJ2-5
ASSLGGRGYSQETQY
>TRBV28|TRBJ2-3
ASSLRNTDTQY
>TRBV6-5|TRBJ1-2
ASSYSPGAYGYT
>TRBV29-1|-
SVRVTGGPAYEQY
>TRBV20-1|TRBJ2-1
SARATVNTPNEQF
>TRBV5-1|TRBJ2-3
ASSLERPTDTQY
>TRBV3-1|TRBJ2-5
ASSQPTGVMEQY
>TRBV3-1|TRBJ2-5
ASISSAVQETQY
>TRBV5-1|TRBJ2-3
ASSPGPGLRPSTDTQY
>TRBV29-1|TRBJ2-7
SVEDRRGGGYNEQY
>TRBV20-1|TRBJ2-3
SANYEGTPLYTDTQY
>TRBV28|TRBJ2-7
ASSPPPGGITYEQY
>TRBV20-1|TRBJ1-1
SARSQGNTEAF
>TRBV20-1|TRBJ2-2
SASPAGGGELF
>TRBV6-1|TRBJ2-3
ASNPMQGGTDTQY
>TRBV7-9|TRBJ2-3
ASSLSSRGGSTDTQY